A single sample is the source of the 16 T cell receptor beta chains below, sequenced in a study of blood T cell repertoires in COVID-19. Generated by immunoSEQ multiplex PCR, the TCRdb table keeps only in-frame clones and is missing some. The data contain around 160,000 clones, around nine tenths of them singletons. The source material was peripheral blood. Source of these receptors: a woman in her 70s with COVID-19, enrolled during active disease.

J is TRBJ2-1 and V is TRBV13; TRBD1 matches at 8 bases. From germline, CDR1 is PRHDT and CDR2 FYEKMQ (reference sequence). This CDR3 has 17 amino acids. Trimming cost V 4 bases and J 2 bases; bases outside gene matches: 10. The CDR3 loop reads CASSSYRGRITYNEQFF. The CDR3 DNA sequence: TGTGCCAGCAGCTCCTACAGGGGGAGGATCACCTACAATGAGCAGTTCTTC.

The chain combines TRBV5-1 with TRBJ2-3; D gene uncertain. This CDR3 is 12 amino acids long. Per the germline V gene, CDR1 is SGHRS and CDR2 is YFSETQ. V shed 7 bases and J shed 6 bases, with 12 bases lying between them. CDR3 in amino acids: CASSYSGDTQYF. The CDR3 DNA reads as TGCGCCAGCTCCTACTCCGGGGATACGCAGTATTTT.

This chain connects TRBV28 to TRBJ1-2, with a weak D call TRBD1 (5 bases). The CDR3 has 14 amino acids. The germline V and J ends were trimmed by 1 base and 8 bases, with 14 bases remaining between them. Per germline, CDR1 MDHEN and CDR2 SYDVKM. The CDR3 DNA is TGTGCCAGCAGTTTATATCAGGGATCGTGGGGCTACACCTTC. Translated, it gives CASSLYQGSWGYTF.

This chain links TRBV7-8 with TRBJ1-6, with D tentatively TRBD1 (6 bases). This CDR3 is 16 amino acids long. Trimming stripped 5 bases from V and 6 bases from J, with 17 bases between. CDR1 and CDR2 from the germline V gene are SGHVS and FQNEAQ. The CDR3 DNA reads as TGTGCCAGCAGCCCACCCGGACAGCTGGGTAATTCACCCCTCCACTTT. Amino acid sequence: CASSPPGQLGNSPLHF.

The J gene is TRBJ2-5, the V gene TRBV28; D unclear. This CDR3 region has 14 residues. V was cut by 5 bases and J by 1 base, with 11 bases left in between. Germline CDR1 reads MDHEN; CDR2 reads SYDVKM. In DNA, the CDR3 is TGTGCCAGCAGTACCTTAGCCTTCCAAGAGACCCAGTACTTC. This codes for CASSTLAFQETQYF.

This chain links TRBV18 with TRBJ2-7, with 10 positions matching TRBD1. This CDR3 region has 15 residues. Germline CDR1 and CDR2: KGHSH and LQKENI. Trimming at V came to 3 bases and at J to 2 bases, leaving 4 bases not matched to a gene. CDR3: CASSPPGQGAYEQYF. The CDR3 DNA is TGTGCCAGCTCACCCCCTGGACAGGGGGCCTACGAGCAGTACTTC.

The J gene is TRBJ1-1, the V gene TRBV7-9; tentatively, D is TRBD1 (5 bases). The V and J ends lost 0 bases and 1 base respectively, with 18 bases between them. The length of the CDR3 is 18 residues. Germline V gene sequence: CDR1 SEHNR, CDR2 FQNEAQ (reference sequence). The CDR3 nucleotides are TGTGCCAGCAGCTTAGCGGTAGGGCAGGGTTCATGGAACACTGAAGCTTTCTTT. As protein: CASSLAVGQGSWNTEAFF.

The chain combines TRBV2 with TRBJ2-2; 7 bases fit TRBD1. This CDR3 is built from 14 residues. Germline assignment: CDR1 SNHLY and CDR2 FYNNEI. V was pared by 6 bases and J by 4 bases, with 5 bases of the junction left unmatched. CDR3: CASRGQATTGELFF. The CDR3 region has the DNA TGTGCCAGCAGAGGACAGGCCACCACCGGGGAGCTGTTTTTT.

The chain carries TRBV7-2 and TRBJ1-5, with 7 bases identical to TRBD1. Germline assignment: CDR1 SGHTA and CDR2 FQGNSA. Germline trimming cut 3 bases from V and 5 bases from J; bases unmatched to any gene: 4. The length of the CDR3 is 14 residues. The CDR3 sequence: CASSFHRGDQPQHF. The CDR3 nucleotides read TGTGCCAGCAGCTTTCACAGGGGAGATCAGCCCCAGCATTTT.

This sequence joins TRBV6-1 and TRBJ2-7, with a tentative D call TRBD2 (6 bases). The CDR3 is 12 amino acids. The V end lost 2 bases, the J end lost 6 bases, and 8 bases lay between the germline ends. The germline V gene encodes CDR1 MNHNS and CDR2 SASEGT. The CDR3 DNA is TGTGCCAGCAGTGAAATGGGGGGCGAGCAGTACTTC. Amino acids: CASSEMGGEQYF.

The chain has TRBV30 and TRBJ1-2; 7 bases fit TRBD1. The germline gives CDR1 GTSNPN, CDR2 SVGIG (reference sequence). CDR3 length: 15 amino acids. V dropped 3 bases and J dropped 3; count of bases not matched to a gene: 10. The CDR3 is CAWRQGPTTDYGYTF. In DNA, the CDR3 is TGTGCCTGGAGACAGGGGCCTACAACGGACTATGGCTACACCTTC.

The V gene is TRBV7-8, the J gene TRBJ1-2, with 8 bases that match TRBD1. The CDR3 contains 16 residues. Germline CDR1 SGHVS, CDR2 FQNEAQ. The V segment lost 1 base and the J segment 6 bases; nucleotides outside the gene matches: 10. DNA for the CDR3: TGTGCCAGCAGCTTAGAAGGAACAGGGGGTCTGCATGGCTACACCTTC. Protein product: CASSLEGTGGLHGYTF.

This clone appeared a single time. This rearrangement joins TRBV5-1 to TRBJ2-2; TRBD1 matches 10 bases. The CDR3 totals 16 residues. CDR1 and CDR2 (germline): SGHRS, YFSETQ. V lost 3 bases and J lost 4; bases outside the gene matches: 6. The CDR3 DNA reads TGCGCCAGCAGCTCGACCGGGACAGGGGTCACCGGGGAGCTGTTTTTT. It encodes CASSSTGTGVTGELFF. Complete variable domain (other parts from reference TRBV5-1 and TRBJ2-2): KAGVTQTPRYLIKTRGQQVTLSCSPISGHRSVSWYQQTPGQGLQFLFEYFSETQRNKGNFPGRFSGRQFSNSRSEMNVSTLELGDSALYLCASSSTGTGVTGELFFGEGSRLTVL.

This clone turned up a few times. The CDR3 DNA sequence: TGTGCCAGCAAGGGGGGGGCTTGGAGCAATCAGCCCCAGCATTTT. This translates into CASKGGAWSNQPQHF. V is TRBV2 and J is TRBJ1-5; a possible D gene is TRBD1 (6 bases). Germline CDR1 SNHLY, CDR2 FYNNEI. The CDR3 length is 15 residues. Between the trimmed V and J ends, which lost 7 bases and 1 base, there was a span of 14 bases.

This clone was detected once. The rearrangement uses TRBV6-5 and TRBJ1-6, with 8 bases lining up with TRBD1. The CDR3 runs 13 residues. The V gene's germline CDR1 is MNHEY and CDR2 SVGAGI. The V segment lost 7 bases and the J segment 9 bases; nucleotides outside the gene matches: 5. In nucleotides, the CDR3 is TGTGCCAGCACCGGGACAGGATTTTCACCCCTCCACTTT. It yields the protein CASTGTGFSPLHF.

This chain uses TRBV7-8 with TRBJ2-7; TRBD2 matches at 8 bases. The CDR3 has 15 residues. CDR1 SGHVS and CDR2 FQNEAQ come from the germline V gene. J was trimmed by 3 bases and V by 5 bases; bases with no gene match: 9. The DNA for the CDR3 is TGTGCCAGCAGCCCAACCCCCGGGACTAGCTACGAGCAGTACTTC. Amino acid sequence: CASSPTPGTSYEQYF.